The present T cell receptor (beta chain) was sequenced within a study of vaccination effects on CD4 cells after COVID-19 (dated by TCRdb to between 2020 and 2023). At the level of the whole study: In the ViraFEST assay, PBMC were stimulated with viral peptide pools, and antigen-specific CD4+ T cell clonotypes were then identified by expansion using TCR sequencing. Post-vaccine samples across the study were collected a median of 72 days after the second dose, with a range of 14 to 241. Some 2.2 million PBMC per well were cultured in IMDM with about 4.5% human AB serum, roughly 11 IU/ml IL-2 and gentamicin, plus 10 ug/ml peptides. SARS-CoV-2 spike-specific CD4+ TCR repertoires were compared before and after mRNA vaccination in COVID-19 convalescent patients and in infection-naive vaccine recipients. Altogether, 10 COVID-19 convalescent patients and 4 SARS-CoV-2-naive healthy vaccine recipients made up the full study. Cultures from other donors in the study were sequenced with the Oncomine TCR Beta short-read assay on an Illumina iSeq 100.

A remark on this clone: This clone's antigen is unknown. The record has no base qualities; no much larger clone is one base away.

After approximately 11 days of culture, CD4+ T cells were isolated with the EasySep CD4+ T cell isolation kit. Each participant got two doses of an mRNA SARS-CoV-2 vaccine, either BNT162b2 or mRNA-1273. Healthy vaccine recipients had no prior SARS-CoV-2 infection, confirmed by negative nucleocapsid antibodies before and after vaccination. Half of the culture medium was replaced with fresh IL-2-containing medium on days 3 and 7. Each peptide stimulation condition was cultured in triplicate wells unless otherwise noted. Using Ficoll-Paque Plus gradient centrifugation, PBMC were separated from whole blood and then either used fresh or cryopreserved at -140C. Genomic DNA was extracted from cultured CD4+ T cells with the QIAamp micro DNA kit. Libraries were prepared through the immunoSEQ multiplex PCR assay. DNA from the cultured and isolated CD4+ T cells underwent TCR beta CDR3 sequencing. From the authors' description of their analysis: Non-productive TCR sequences were discarded, and reads were trimmed to the CDR3 region, with only CDR3s of 7 or more amino acids retained. The MANAFEST web app was used to pick out antigen-specific clonotypes by comparing their expansion in peptide wells with that in reference cultures. Positive clones required FDR<0.05 expansion versus reference and all other wells, odds ratio above 5, and frequency above 0.1% in two replicate wells. Clonotypes significantly expanded in SARS-CoV-2 spike wells and in at least one common cold coronavirus spike condition were defined as cross-reactive. CDR3 similarity was assessed by Levenshtein distance with the stringdist R package, and unrooted trees were built with ape in R 3.6.1. As stored in TCRdb, this immuneACCESS dataset retains in-frame rearrangements with V and J assigned. A fraction of the clones does not appear; measured against another copy, unresolved V genes explain less than half of the discrepancy, and the remainder lacks a known reason. The V and J calls and clone size come from that table; D and trimming were worked out from the DNA. The sample table holds 72,000 or so clones, of which about 74% were seen once. The ten largest account for under 2.5% of the sample.

Overall results and qualifications from the work: Among healthy vaccine recipients, nearly all vaccine-induced clones were SARS-CoV-2 mono-reactive, and just 1 of 255 was cross-reactive with common cold coronaviruses. Clones induced by infection and clones induced by vaccination both contracted markedly at late timepoints after vaccination, which fits with T cell responses waning over time. The study was limited by a small number of convalescent patients, and early post-infection timepoints were lacking.

The clonotype comes from a human donor who received a COVID-19 vaccine. The sequenced sample was CD4+ T cells from PBMCs cultured without peptide, obtained after COVID-19 vaccination.

The CDR3 region: CASSSLGRYNEQFF. In nucleotide form, the sequence is TGTGCCAGCAGCTCCCTGGGAAGATACAATGAGCAGTTCTTC. The chain was built from TRBV7-8 and TRBJ2-1, with the D segment identity uncertain. CDR1 SGHVS and CDR2 FQNEAQ were looked up in the germline V gene. Taken from cysteine to phenylalanine, the CDR3 has 14 residues. Of the read, only the CDR3 DNA is kept; its 42 bases are in frame from base 1. The junction shows trimming of 4 bases on V and 4 bases on J, plus 11 bases between the germline ends.